A selection of T cell receptor beta chains follows, all from one sample in a study of blood T cell repertoires in COVID-19. Sequenced by immunoSEQ multiplex PCR; TCRdb stores in-frame clones only, minus some. There are under 80,000 clones in the sample; just under 90% occur only once, and 6.7% lies in the top ten. The material sequenced was peripheral blood. All receptors come from an elderly woman with active COVID-19. CDR3s include the opening cysteine and the closing phenylalanine or tryptophan. D genes are given only for firm matches. For some rows the clone size is stated as once, few or many, or as a class when expanded; others skip it.

.	TRBJ1-2	TRBV9	TRBD1	15	CASSGTGVGNYGYTF	TGTGCCAGCAGCGGGACAGGGGTTGGAAACTATGGCTACACCTTC
.	TRBJ1-2	TRBV28	TRBD1	12	CASRLGDRGYTF	TGTGCCAGCAGACTAGGGGACAGAGGCTACACCTTC
.	TRBJ1-2	TRBV7-2	TRBD1	16	CASSLDDRGVWGGYTF	TGTGCCAGCAGCTTAGACGACAGGGGCGTATGGGGGGGCTACACCTTC
.	TRBJ2-1	TRBV7-2	TRBD2	12	CASSLAIGLGIF	TGTGCCAGCAGCTTAGCGATTGGACTAGGGATCTTC
.	TRBJ1-4	TRBV5-6	TRBD1	15	CASSGRTGSGEKLFF	TGTGCCAGCAGCGGGCGGACAGGGTCCGGTGAAAAACTGTTTTTT
.	TRBJ2-7	TRBV5-7	TRBD1	19	CASSRRGTGGRGKSYEQYF	TGTGCCAGCAGCCGAAGAGGGACAGGCGGGCGAGGAAAGTCCTACGAGCAGTACTTC
.	TRBJ2-1	TRBV5-4	.	15	CASSQAGASRNEQFF	TGTGCCAGCAGCCAGGCGGGGGCGAGCAGAAATGAGCAGTTCTTC
.	TRBJ2-3	TRBV28	.	12	CACREGLDTQYF	TGTGCCTGCAGAGAGGGACTAGATACGCAGTATTTT
.	TRBJ1-5	TRBV19	.	13	CASSGGNNQPQHF	TGTGCCAGTTCGGGAGGCAACAATCAGCCCCAGCATTTT
.	TRBJ2-5	TRBV5-6	TRBD2	15	CASSQRLAGGETQYF	TGTGCCAGCAGCCAAAGACTAGCGGGAGGTGAGACCCAGTACTTC
.	TRBJ2-7	TRBV27	TRBD1	15	CASSYRDRGFYEQYF	TGTGCCAGCAGTTATAGGGACAGGGGGTTCTACGAGCAGTACTTC
.	TRBJ2-1	TRBV27	TRBD2	15	CASSFGAGGRNEQFF	TGTGCCAGCAGTTTCGGGGCGGGAGGGCGCAATGAGCAGTTCTTC
.	TRBJ2-1	TRBV28	.	14	CASSFDRTYNEQFF	TGTGCCAGCAGTTTTGATAGAACCTACAATGAGCAGTTCTTC
.	TRBJ1-5	TRBV3-1/TRBV3-2	.	14	CASRTQPVRVPQHF	TGTGCCAGCAGGACACAGCCCGTGAGAGTTCCCCAGCATTTT
once	TRBJ1-6	TRBV28	.	12	CASNTGFSPLHF	TGTGCCAGCAATACAGGGTTTTCACCCCTCCACTTT
.	TRBJ1-5	TRBV2	.	14	CASRRLGLESPQHF	TGTGCCAGCCGGAGGTTGGGTCTTGAATCGCCCCAGCATTTT
.	TRBJ1-2	TRBV29-1	.	14	CSVEDPRRNYGYTF	TGCAGCGTTGAAGATCCCAGGAGGAACTATGGCTACACCTTC
.	TRBJ1-1	TRBV6-1	.	14	CASSDRSPNTEAFF	TGTGCCAGCAGTGATAGAAGCCCGAACACTGAAGCTTTCTTT
.	TRBJ2-7	TRBV3-1/TRBV3-2	.	16	CASSQDPTARAGEQYF	TGTGCCAGCAGCCAAGATCCAACTGCGAGGGCTGGCGAGCAGTACTTC
.	TRBJ2-1	TRBV3-1/TRBV3-2	.	14	CASSQEFPLNEQFF	TGTGCCAGCAGCCAAGAATTTCCCCTCAATGAGCAGTTCTTC
.	TRBJ2-7	TRBV7-2	TRBD2	18	CASSLAGTSGRRTYEQYF	TGTGCCAGCAGCTTAGCTGGGACTAGCGGGAGGCGGACCTACGAGCAGTACTTC
.	TRBJ1-3	TRBV18	.	13	CASSPPSGNTIYF	TGTGCCAGCTCACCACCCAGTGGAAACACCATATATTTT